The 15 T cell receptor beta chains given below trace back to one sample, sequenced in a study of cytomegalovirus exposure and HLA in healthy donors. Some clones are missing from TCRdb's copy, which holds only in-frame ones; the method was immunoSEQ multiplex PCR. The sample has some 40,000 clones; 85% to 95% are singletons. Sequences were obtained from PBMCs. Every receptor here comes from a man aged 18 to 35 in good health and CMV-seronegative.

DNA of the CDR3: TGTGCCAGCAAGGGACAGGGTGGAGGCTACACCTTC. Encoded protein: CASKGQGGGYTF. The rearrangement joins TRBV2 to TRBJ1-2; TRBD1 matches at 9 bases. V lost 7 bases to trimming and J lost 8 bases; unmatched junction nucleotides: 5. Germline values: CDR1 SNHLY, CDR2 FYNNEI. The CDR3 is 12 amino acids. The full variable domain, its missing parts supplied by reference TRBV2 and TRBJ1-2, is EPEVTQTPSHQVTQMGQEVILRCVPISNHLYFYWYRQILGQKVEFLVSFYNNEISEKSEIFDDQFSVERPDGSNFTLKIRSTKLEDSAMYFCASKGQGGGYTFGSGTRLTVV.

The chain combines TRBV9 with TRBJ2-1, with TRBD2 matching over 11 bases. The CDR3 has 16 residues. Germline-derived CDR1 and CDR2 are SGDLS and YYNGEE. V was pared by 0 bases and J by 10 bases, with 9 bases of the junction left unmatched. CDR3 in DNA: TGTGCCAGCAGCGTAGGAGGGACTAGCGGCCTGGGGGAGCAGTTCTTC. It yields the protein CASSVGGTSGLGEQFF. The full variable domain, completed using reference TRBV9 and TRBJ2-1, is DSGVTQTPKHLITATGQRVTLRCSPRSGDLSVYWYQQSLDQGLQFLIQYYNGEERAKGNILERFSAQQFPDLHSELNLSSLELGDSALYFCASSVGGTSGLGEQFFGPGTRLTVL.

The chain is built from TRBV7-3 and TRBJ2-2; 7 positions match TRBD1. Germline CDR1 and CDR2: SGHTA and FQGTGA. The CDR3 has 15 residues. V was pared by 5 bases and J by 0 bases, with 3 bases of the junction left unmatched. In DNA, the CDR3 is TGTGCCAGCAGCCTGGGACAGCCGAACACCGGGGAGCTGTTTTTT. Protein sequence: CASSLGQPNTGELFF.

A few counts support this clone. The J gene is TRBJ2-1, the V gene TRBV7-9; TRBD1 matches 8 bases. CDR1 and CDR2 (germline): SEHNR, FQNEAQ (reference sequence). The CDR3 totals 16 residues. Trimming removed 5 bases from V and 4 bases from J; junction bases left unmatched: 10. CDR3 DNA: TGTGCCAGCAGCAACACGACAGGGGTGCGGTACAATGAGCAGTTCTTC. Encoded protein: CASSNTTGVRYNEQFF.

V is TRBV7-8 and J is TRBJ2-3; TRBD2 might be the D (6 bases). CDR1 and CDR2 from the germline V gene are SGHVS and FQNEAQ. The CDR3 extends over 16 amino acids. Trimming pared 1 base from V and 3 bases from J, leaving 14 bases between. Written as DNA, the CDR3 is TGTGCCAGCAGCTTAGACCGGCGGGGAGTAACAGATACGCAGTATTTT. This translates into CASSLDRRGVTDTQYF.

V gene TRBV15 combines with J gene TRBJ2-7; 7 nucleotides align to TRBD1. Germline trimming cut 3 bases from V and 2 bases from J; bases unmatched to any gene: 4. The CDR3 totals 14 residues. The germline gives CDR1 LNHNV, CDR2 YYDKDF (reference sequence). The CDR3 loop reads CATSSEGTAYEQYF. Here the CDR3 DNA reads TGTGCCACCAGCAGTGAGGGGACAGCCTACGAGCAGTACTTC.

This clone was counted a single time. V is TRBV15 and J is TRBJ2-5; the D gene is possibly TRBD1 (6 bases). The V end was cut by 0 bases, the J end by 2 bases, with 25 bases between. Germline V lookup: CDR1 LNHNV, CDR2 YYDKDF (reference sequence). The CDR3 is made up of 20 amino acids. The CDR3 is CATSRDQGTWASGPQETQYF. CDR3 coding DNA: TGTGCCACCAGCAGAGATCAGGGGACGTGGGCATCCGGGCCGCAAGAGACCCAGTACTTC.

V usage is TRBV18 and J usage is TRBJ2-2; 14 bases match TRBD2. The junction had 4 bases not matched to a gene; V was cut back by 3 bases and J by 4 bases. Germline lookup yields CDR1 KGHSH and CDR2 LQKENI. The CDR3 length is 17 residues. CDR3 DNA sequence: TGTGCCAGCTCACCTCCGGGACTAGCGGGAGCCACCGGGGAGCTGTTTTTT. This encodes CASSPPGLAGATGELFF.

Here the CDR3 DNA reads TGTGCCAGCAGCCCCGGGACTGTGAACACCGGGGAGCTGTTTTTT. Translation: CASSPGTVNTGELFF. The gene calls are TRBV7-6 and TRBJ2-2; TRBD2 might be the D (6 bases). The germline CDR1 and CDR2 sequences are SGHVS and FNYEAQ. This CDR3 region has 15 residues. V lost 5 bases, J lost 1 base, and 11 bases lay in between.

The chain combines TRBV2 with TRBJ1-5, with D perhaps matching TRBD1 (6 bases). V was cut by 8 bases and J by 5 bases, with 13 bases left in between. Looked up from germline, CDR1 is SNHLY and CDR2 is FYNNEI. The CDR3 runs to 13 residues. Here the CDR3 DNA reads TGTGCCAGCGAGGGACATTCTGATCAGCCCCAGCATTTT. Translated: CASEGHSDQPQHF.

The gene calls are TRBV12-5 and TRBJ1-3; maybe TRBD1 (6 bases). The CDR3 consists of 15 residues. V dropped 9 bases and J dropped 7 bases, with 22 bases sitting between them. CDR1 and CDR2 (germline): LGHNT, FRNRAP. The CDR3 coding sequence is TGTGCTAGACCAATCCCAGACAGGATTGGCAACACCATATATTTT. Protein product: CARPIPDRIGNTIYF.

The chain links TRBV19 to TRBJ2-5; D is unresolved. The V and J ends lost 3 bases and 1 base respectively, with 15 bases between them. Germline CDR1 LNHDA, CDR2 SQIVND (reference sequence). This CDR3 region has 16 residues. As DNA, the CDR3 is TGTGCCAGTAGTATTGGCCTGATGATGGTCCAAGAGACCCAGTACTTC. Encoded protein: CASSIGLMMVQETQYF.

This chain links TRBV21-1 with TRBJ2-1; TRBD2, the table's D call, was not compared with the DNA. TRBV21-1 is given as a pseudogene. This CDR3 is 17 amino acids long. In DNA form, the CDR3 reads TGTGCCAGCAGCCTACACCGGACTAGCGGGAGGGCTGCTGAGCAGTTCTTC. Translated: CASSLHRTSGRAAEQFF.

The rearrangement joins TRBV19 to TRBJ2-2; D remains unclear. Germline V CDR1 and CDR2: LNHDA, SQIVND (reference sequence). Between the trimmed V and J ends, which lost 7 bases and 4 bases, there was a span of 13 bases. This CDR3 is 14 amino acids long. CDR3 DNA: TGTGCCAGTAACCCCGGTGGTAGCACCGGGGAGCTGTTTTTT. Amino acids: CASNPGGSTGELFF.

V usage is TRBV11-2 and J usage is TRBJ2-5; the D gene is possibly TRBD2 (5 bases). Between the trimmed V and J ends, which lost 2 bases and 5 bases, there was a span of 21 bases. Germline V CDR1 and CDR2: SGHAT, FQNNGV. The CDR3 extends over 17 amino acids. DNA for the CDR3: TGTGCCAGCAGCTTATTGGGTGGGAGAGATCGTTGGGAGACCCAGTACTTC. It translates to CASSLLGGRDRWETQYF.